This T cell receptor beta chain was found in a study of kidney transplant recipient with SARS-CoV-2 infection (dated by TCRdb to the early 2020s). A note on this clonotype: No cognate antigen has been identified for it. One junction end does not reproduce the germline sequence, and a read error may be involved.

Sequencing was carried out with an Illumina MiSeq. Profiling of the peripheral T cell repertoire was carried out for human TCRbeta genes. Concerning the study's data processing: Beta-binomial modelling was used to test for differences in clonotype abundance while accounting for variability over time. Clonotypes that had expanded were screened against the ImmuneCODE reference database of SARS-CoV-2-associated TCRs and mapped onto regions of the viral genome. Additional analyses of the repertoire looked at TRBV gene usage, CDR3 length, CDR3 amino acid overlap between time points, clonotype abundance distributions and Jaccard similarity. The public reads were reanalyzed by TCRdb: fastp trimming at Q25, MiXCR alignment, in-frame beta chains only. Each CDR3 protein gets just one entry, which takes the most common genes and DNA from the rows behind it. The V and J calls shown here were made by TCRdb, not taken from the authors' results. The sample has fewer than 250,000 distinct CDR3 sequences on record, under 30% of them singletons. The ten largest clonotypes hold roughly 7% of the sample.

What this sample's time point label stands for: pre-pandemic baseline sample and day 111 after first positive SARS-CoV-2 test. The sample in question was a blood sample, obtained at baseline and between days 110 and 120 from a kidney transplant recipient. The receptor comes from a male patient aged 30 to 39 who had COVID-19 and was a kidney transplant recipient. After a transplant, certain T cells may trace back to the graft donor.

The DNA sequence is given as TGTGCCAGCAGAGGGACCGTCGCTAGCGGGGCTTACAATGGGCAGTTCTTC. It translates as CASRGTVASGAYNGQFF. This chain joins TRBV6-2 or TRBV6-3 to TRBJ2-1; TRBD2 agrees with 9 junctional bases. Reading the germline V gene gives CDR1 MNHEY and CDR2 SVGEGT. The CDR3 runs 17 residues from the cysteine to the phenylalanine. The retained sequence is limited to the CDR3, 51 bases, with the frame set at the first base.